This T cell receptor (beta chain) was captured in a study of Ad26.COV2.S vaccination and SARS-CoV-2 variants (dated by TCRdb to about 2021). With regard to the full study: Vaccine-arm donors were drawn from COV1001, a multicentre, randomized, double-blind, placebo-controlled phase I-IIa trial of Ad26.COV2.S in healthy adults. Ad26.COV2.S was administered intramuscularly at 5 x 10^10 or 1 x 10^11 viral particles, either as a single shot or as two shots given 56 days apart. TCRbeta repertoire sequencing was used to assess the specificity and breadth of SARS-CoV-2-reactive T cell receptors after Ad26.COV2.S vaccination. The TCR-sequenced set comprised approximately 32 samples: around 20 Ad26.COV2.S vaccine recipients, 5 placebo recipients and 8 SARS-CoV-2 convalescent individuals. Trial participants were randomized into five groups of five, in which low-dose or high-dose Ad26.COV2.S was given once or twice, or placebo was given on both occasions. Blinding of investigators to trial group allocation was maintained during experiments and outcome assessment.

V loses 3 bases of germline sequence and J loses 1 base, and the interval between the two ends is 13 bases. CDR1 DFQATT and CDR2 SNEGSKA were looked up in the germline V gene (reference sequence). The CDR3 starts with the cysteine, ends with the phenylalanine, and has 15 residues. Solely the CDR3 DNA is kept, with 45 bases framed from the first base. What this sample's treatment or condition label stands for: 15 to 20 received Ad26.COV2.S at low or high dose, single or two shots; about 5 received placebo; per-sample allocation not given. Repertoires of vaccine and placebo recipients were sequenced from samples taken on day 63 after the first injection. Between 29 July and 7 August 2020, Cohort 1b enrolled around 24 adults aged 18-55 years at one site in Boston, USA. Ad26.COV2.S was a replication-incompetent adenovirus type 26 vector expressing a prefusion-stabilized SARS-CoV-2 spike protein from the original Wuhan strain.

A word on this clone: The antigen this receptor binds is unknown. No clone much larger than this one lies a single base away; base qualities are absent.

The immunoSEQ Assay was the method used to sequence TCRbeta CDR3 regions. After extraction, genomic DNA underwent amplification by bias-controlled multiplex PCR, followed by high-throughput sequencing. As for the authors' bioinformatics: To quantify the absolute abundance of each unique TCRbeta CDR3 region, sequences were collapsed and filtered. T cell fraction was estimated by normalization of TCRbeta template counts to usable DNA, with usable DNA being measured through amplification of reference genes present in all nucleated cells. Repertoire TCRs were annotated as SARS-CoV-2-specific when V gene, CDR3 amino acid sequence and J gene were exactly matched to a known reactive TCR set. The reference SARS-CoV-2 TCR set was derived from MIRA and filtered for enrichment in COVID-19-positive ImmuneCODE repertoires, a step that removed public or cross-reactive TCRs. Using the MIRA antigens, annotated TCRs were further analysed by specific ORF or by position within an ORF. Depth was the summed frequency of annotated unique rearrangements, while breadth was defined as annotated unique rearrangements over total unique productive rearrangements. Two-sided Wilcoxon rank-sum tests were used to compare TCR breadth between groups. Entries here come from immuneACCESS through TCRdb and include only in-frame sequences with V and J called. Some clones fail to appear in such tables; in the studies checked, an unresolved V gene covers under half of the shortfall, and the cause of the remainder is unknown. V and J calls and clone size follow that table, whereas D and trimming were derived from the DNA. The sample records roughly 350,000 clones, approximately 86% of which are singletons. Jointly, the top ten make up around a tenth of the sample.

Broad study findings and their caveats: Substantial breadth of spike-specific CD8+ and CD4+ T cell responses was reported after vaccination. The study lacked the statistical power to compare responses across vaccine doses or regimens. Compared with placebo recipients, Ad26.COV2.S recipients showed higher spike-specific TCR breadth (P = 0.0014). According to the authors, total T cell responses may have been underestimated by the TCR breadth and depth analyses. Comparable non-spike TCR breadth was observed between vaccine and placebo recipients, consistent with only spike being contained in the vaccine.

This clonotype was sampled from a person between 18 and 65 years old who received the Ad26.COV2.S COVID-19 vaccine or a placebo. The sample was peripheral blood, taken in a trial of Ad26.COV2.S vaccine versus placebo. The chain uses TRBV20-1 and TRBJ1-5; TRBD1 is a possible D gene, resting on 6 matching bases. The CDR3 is CSASDRTRSNQPQHF. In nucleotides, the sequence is TGCAGTGCTAGTGACAGGACCCGGAGCAATCAGCCCCAGCATTTT.